This TCR beta chain emerged from a study of patients and donors after allogeneic stem cell transplantation. This clonotype appeared a few times. TCRdb reanalysed the RT-PCR reads using MiXCR and keeps one entry per CDR3 protein. The data contain around 200,000 distinct CDR3 sequences, roughly two fifths of them singletons. The CDR3 spans 14 residues. The ends lost 8 bases at V and 5 bases at J; junction bases unmatched: 7. The TCR originated in a human donor who was either an allogeneic HSCT recipient or a stem cell or donor lymphocyte infusion donor (not recorded which). It is not recorded whose cells these are; they may come from a transplant donor. The sequenced material came from blood, either unsorted or a sorted T cell fraction (not recorded which). The rearrangement joins TRBV12-3 or TRBV12-4 to TRBJ1-2, with TRBD1 identical over 11 bases. CDR3 sequence (DNA): TGTGCCAGCTGTCCGGGACAGGGGGTTTATGGCTACACCTTC. Residues: CASCPGQGVYGYTF.